The 6 T cell receptor beta chains listed next were all sequenced from one sample in a study of T cells in Graves' hyperthyroidism and ophthalmopathy. RNA transcripts served as the template for amplifying TCR beta CDR3 regions. TCR CDR3 regions were first amplified by RT-PCR with HTBI primers. MiXCR, run by TCRdb on the multiplex PCR reads, gives a single entry per CDR3 protein. This table holds about 770,000 distinct CDR3 sequences, 18% found once. The specimen sequenced was blood. The receptors were sampled from a woman aged 45-59 years with Graves' hyperthyroidism that later progressed to Graves' ophthalmopathy.

This clonotype was counted only a few times. The chain links TRBV29-1 to TRBJ1-3; D unclear. CDR3 length: 14 amino acids. The V gene's germline CDR1 is SQVTM and CDR2 ANQGSEA. V gave up 4 bases and J gave up 0 bases, with 10 bases separating them. The CDR3 coding sequence is TGCAGCGTTGTCCCCCATAGCTCTGGAAACACCATATATTTT. Its protein is CSVVPHSSGNTIYF.

The chain couples TRBV4-1 to TRBJ1-5, with 8 bases matching TRBD1. Germline V lookup: CDR1 MGHRA, CDR2 YSYEKL. V lost 0 bases to trimming and J lost 7 bases; unmatched junction nucleotides: 5. CDR3 size: 15 residues. CDR3 nucleotides: TGCGCCAGCAGCCAAGATCGGACAGGGTTCCAGCCCCAGCATTTT. This encodes CASSQDRTGFQPQHF.

The genes are TRBV10-3 and TRBJ1-3; D remains ambiguous. The CDR3 runs to 14 residues. The germline V gene encodes CDR1 ENHRY and CDR2 SYGVKD. Trimming removed 6 bases at V and 1 base at J, with 10 bases between. The CDR3 bases are TGTGCCATCAGGGATAGTACGTCTGGAAACACCATATATTTT. It translates to CAIRDSTSGNTIYF.

In DNA, the CDR3 is TGTGCCAGCAGCACCTCCCCGAGACAGATGGATAGAAACACCATATATTTT. It encodes CASSTSPRQMDRNTIYF. The rearrangement links TRBV9 to TRBJ1-3, with a tentative D call TRBD1 (5 bases). The CDR3 totals 17 residues. The V end lost 4 bases, the J end lost 5 bases, and 22 bases lay between the germline ends. Germline CDR1 is SGDLS and CDR2 is YYNGEE. Complete variable domain (other parts from reference TRBV9 and TRBJ1-3): DSGVTQTPKHLITATGQRVTLRCSPRSGDLSVYWYQQSLDQGLQFLIQYYNGEERAKGNILERFSAQQFPDLHSELNLSSLELGDSALYFCASSTSPRQMDRNTIYFGEGSWLTVV.

This chain uses TRBV19 with TRBJ1-6; a weak D match, TRBD1 (5 bases). CDR3 length equals 17 residues. The germline V gene has CDR1 LNHDA and CDR2 SQIVND (reference sequence). V shed 3 bases and J shed 10 bases, with 22 bases lying between them. CDR3: CASSIVGREAKKSPLHF. DNA of the CDR3: TGTGCCAGTAGTATTGTGGGCAGGGAAGCCAAGAAGTCACCCCTCCACTTT. The full variable domain, with the rest looked up from reference TRBV19 and TRBJ1-6, is DGGITQSPKYLFRKEGQNVTLSCEQNLNHDAMYWYRQDPGQGLRLIYYSQIVNDFQKGDIAEGYSVSREKKESFPLTVTSAQKNPTAFYLCASSIVGREAKKSPLHFGNGTRLTVT.

As regards this clonotype: A read error is possible here, since a much larger clone lies one base away. The gene calls are TRBV5-1 and TRBJ2-1; tentatively, D is TRBD1 or TRBD2 (5 bases each). CDR1 and CDR2 (germline): SGHRS, YFSETQ. The CDR3 runs to 13 residues. V lost 3 bases and J lost 3, with 7 bases in between. This CDR3 is CASSWDGYNEQFF. CDR3 sequence (DNA): TGCGCCAGCAGCTGGGACGGCTACAATGAGCAGTTCTTC.